This T cell receptor beta chain was recovered during a study of T-cell reconstitution after alpha-beta-depleted transplantation in children. The study's findings and limits: T cells produced anew were the main source of T-cell counts and diversity one year after transplant.

Trimming cost V 0 bases and J 2 bases; bases outside gene matches: 3. The CDR3 sequence is 15 residues long. Germline-derived CDR1 and CDR2 are SGHDN and FVKESK. As concerns this clonotype: The target antigen is unknown.

The TCRbeta library was prepared with unique molecular identifiers. TCRdb recomputed calls from the PCR reads with MiXCR, one row per CDR3 protein. The data show fewer than 350,000 distinct CDR3 sequences, approximately 7.3% seen once. This chain connects TRBV14 to TRBJ2-7; TRBD2 matches at 8 bases. The sequencing here drew on peripheral blood, taken 360 days after TCRalphabeta/CD19-depleted stem cell transplant. The TCR was taken from a female patient under 10 years old who had a stem cell transplant for Fanconi anemia, so the T cells may come from the graft donor. In DNA form, the CDR3 reads TGTGCCAGCAGCCAAGATGTGGGACTAGCCTACGAGCAGTACTTC. Protein sequence: CASSQDVGLAYEQYF.